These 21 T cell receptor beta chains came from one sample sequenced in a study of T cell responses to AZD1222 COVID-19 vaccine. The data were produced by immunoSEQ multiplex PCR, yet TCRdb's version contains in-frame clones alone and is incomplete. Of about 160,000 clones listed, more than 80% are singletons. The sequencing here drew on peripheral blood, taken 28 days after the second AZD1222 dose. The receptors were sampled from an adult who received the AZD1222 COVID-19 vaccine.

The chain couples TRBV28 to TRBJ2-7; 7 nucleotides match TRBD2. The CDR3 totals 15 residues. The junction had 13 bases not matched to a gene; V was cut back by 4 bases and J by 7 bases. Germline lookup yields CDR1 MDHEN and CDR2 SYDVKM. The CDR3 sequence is CASSSVGGSGWEQYF. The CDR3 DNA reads TGTGCCAGCAGTTCCGTAGGCGGGAGCGGGTGGGAGCAGTACTTC. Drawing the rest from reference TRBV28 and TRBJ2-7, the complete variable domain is DVKVTQSSRYLVKRTGEKVFLECVQDMDHENMFWYRQDPGLGLRLIYFSYDVKMKEKGDIPEGYSVSREKKERFSLILESASTNQTSMYLCASSSVGGSGWEQYFGPGTRLTVT.

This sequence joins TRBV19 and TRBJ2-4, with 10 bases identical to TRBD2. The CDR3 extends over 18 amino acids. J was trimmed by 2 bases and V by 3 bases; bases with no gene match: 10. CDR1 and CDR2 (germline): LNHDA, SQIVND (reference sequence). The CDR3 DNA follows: TGTGCCAGTAGTATCTCTTCTGATAGCGGGAGGACCAAAAACATTCAGTACTTC. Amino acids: CASSISSDSGRTKNIQYF. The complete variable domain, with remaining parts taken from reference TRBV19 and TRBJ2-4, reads DGGITQSPKYLFRKEGQNVTLSCEQNLNHDAMYWYRQDPGQGLRLIYYSQIVNDFQKGDIAEGYSVSREKKESFPLTVTSAQKNPTAFYLCASSISSDSGRTKNIQYFGAGTRLSVL.

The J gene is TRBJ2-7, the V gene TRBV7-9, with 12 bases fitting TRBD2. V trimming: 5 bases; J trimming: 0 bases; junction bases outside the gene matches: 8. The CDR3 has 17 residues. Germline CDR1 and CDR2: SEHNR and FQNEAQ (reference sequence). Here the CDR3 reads CASSGPGLAGHSYEQYF. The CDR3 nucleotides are TGTGCCAGCAGCGGGCCGGGACTAGCGGGCCACTCCTACGAGCAGTACTTC.

The CDR3 DNA reads as TGTGCCAGTATCCCGACGGCCTGGTCCTACAATGAGCAGTTCTTC. Its translation: CASIPTAWSYNEQFF. The genes are TRBV19 and TRBJ2-1; D call uncertain. The CDR3 sequence is 15 residues long. Germline V gene data show CDR1 as LNHDA and CDR2 as SQIVND (reference sequence). The V end was cut by 7 bases, the J end by 1 base, with 14 bases between.

The CDR3, as DNA: TGCGCCAGCAGCTTCGGACAGGGGAGCTCCTACGAGCAGTACTTC. Protein: CASSFGQGSSYEQYF. This chain uses TRBV5-1 with TRBJ2-7; 9 nucleotides agree with TRBD1. There are 15 residues in the CDR3. The junction had 3 bases not matched to a gene; V was cut back by 2 bases and J by 0 bases. Looked up from germline, CDR1 is SGHRS and CDR2 is YFSETQ.

CDR3 loop: CASSGFADTQYF. The CDR3 DNA reads as TGTGCCAGCAGTGGGTTTGCAGATACGCAGTATTTT. The chain joins TRBV27 to TRBJ2-3; D ambiguous. In germline, CDR1 is MNHEY, CDR2 SMNVEV (reference sequence). The CDR3 contains 12 residues. Trimming removed 5 bases from V and 4 bases from J, with 7 bases in between.

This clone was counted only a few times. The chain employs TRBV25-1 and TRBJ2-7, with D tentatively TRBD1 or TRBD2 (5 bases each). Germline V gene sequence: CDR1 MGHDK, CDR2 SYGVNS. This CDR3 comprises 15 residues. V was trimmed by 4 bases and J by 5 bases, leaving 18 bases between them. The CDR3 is CASSGWDDNRDEQYF. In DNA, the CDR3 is TGTGCCAGCAGTGGCTGGGACGACAACCGGGACGAGCAGTACTTC.

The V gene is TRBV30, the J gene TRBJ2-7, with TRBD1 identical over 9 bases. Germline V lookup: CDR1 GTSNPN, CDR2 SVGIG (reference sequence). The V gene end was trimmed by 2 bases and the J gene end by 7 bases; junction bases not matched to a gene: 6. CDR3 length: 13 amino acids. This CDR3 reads CAWSQDRGREQYF. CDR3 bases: TGTGCCTGGAGTCAGGACAGGGGAAGGGAGCAGTACTTC.

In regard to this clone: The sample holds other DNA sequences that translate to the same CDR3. The DNA of the CDR3 is TGTGCCAGCAGCTTAGAGACAGGGGGCACTGAAGCTTTCTTT. Translating gives CASSLETGGTEAFF. This sequence joins TRBV7-9 and TRBJ1-1; TRBD1 agrees at 9 bases. CDR1 is SEHNR and CDR2 is FQNEAQ in the germline V gene (reference sequence). The CDR3 consists of 14 residues. J lost 4 bases, V lost 1 base, and 1 base had no gene match.

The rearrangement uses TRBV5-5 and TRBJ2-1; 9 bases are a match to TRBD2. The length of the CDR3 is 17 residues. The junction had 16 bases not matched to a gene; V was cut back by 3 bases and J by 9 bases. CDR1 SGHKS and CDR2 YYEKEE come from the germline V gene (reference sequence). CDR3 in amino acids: CASSSHPGLAAGSEQFF. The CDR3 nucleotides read TGTGCCAGCAGCTCGCATCCGGGACTAGCAGCTGGCAGTGAGCAGTTCTTC.

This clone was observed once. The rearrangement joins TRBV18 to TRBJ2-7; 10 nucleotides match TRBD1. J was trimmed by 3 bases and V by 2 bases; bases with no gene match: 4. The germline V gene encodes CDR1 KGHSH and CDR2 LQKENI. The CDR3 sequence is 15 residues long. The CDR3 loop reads CASSPRTGGRYEQYF. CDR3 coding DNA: TGTGCCAGCTCACCAAGGACAGGGGGGCGCTACGAGCAGTACTTC.

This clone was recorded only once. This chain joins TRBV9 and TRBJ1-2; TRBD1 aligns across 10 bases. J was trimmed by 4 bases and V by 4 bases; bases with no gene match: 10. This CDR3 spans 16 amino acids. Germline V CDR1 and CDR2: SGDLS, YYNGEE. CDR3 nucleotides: TGTGCCAGCAGCTCATCGACAGGGGGCGCGTCCTATGGCTACACCTTC. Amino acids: CASSSSTGGASYGYTF.

The CDR3 region is CAWSVRWSTEAFF. The CDR3 DNA reads as TGTGCCTGGAGTGTACGCTGGAGCACTGAAGCTTTCTTT. The genes are TRBV30 and TRBJ1-1; D not resolved. In germline, CDR1 is GTSNPN, CDR2 SVGIG (reference sequence). This CDR3 has 13 residues. V was cut by 0 bases and J by 4 bases, with 9 bases left in between.

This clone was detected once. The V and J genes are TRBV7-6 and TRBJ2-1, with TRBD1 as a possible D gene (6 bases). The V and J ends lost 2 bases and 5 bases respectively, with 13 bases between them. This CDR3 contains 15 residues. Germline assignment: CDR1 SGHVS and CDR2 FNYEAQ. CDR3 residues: CASSLSAGAHNEQFF. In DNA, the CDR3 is TGTGCCAGCAGCTTATCGGCAGGGGCCCACAATGAGCAGTTCTTC.

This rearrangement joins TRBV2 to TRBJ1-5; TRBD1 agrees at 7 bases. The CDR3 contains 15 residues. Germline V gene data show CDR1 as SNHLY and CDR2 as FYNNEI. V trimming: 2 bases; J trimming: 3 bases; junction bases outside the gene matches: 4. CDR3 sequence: CASSEIDRDNQPQHF. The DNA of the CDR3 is TGTGCCAGCAGTGAAATCGACAGGGACAATCAGCCCCAGCATTTT. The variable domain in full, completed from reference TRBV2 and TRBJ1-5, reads EPEVTQTPSHQVTQMGQEVILRCVPISNHLYFYWYRQILGQKVEFLVSFYNNEISEKSEIFDDQFSVERPDGSNFTLKIRSTKLEDSAMYFCASSEIDRDNQPQHFGDGTRLSIL.

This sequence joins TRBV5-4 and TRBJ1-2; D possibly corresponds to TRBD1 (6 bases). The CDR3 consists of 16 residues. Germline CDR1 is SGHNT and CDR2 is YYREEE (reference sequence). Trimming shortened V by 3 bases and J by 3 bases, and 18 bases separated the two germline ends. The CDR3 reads CASSSPGGGGDYGYTF. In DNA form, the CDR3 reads TGTGCCAGCAGCTCACCCGGAGGAGGGGGGGACTATGGCTACACCTTC.

CDR3 sequence (DNA): TGCGCCAGCAGCCAAGATGCCCCCGGGCCGGGGAACACCGGGGAGCTGTTTTTT. It yields the protein CASSQDAPGPGNTGELFF. The rearrangement links TRBV4-1 to TRBJ2-2, with unresolved D. This CDR3 is 18 amino acids long. V lost 0 bases, J lost 1 base, and 15 bases lay in between. CDR1 is MGHRA and CDR2 is YSYEKL in the germline V gene.

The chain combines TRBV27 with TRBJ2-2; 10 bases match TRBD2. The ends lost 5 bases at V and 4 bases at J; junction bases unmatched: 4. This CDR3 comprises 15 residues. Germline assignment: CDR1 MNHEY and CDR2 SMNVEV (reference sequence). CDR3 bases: TGTGCCAGCAGTCTACTAGCGGGAAGCACCGGGGAGCTGTTTTTT. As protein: CASSLLAGSTGELFF.

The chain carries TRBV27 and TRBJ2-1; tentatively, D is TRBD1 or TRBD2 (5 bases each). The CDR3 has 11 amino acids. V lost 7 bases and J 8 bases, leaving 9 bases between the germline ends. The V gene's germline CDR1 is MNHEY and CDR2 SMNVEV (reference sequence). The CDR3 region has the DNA TGTGCCAGCATCCGAGGGGATGAGCAGTTCTTC. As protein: CASIRGDEQFF.

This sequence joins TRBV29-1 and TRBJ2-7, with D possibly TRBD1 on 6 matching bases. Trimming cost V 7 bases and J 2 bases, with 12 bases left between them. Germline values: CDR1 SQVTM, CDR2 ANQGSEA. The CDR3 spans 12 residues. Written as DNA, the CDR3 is TGCAGCGGGGGCGAGGGGGCCTACGAGCAGTACTTC. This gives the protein CSGGEGAYEQYF.

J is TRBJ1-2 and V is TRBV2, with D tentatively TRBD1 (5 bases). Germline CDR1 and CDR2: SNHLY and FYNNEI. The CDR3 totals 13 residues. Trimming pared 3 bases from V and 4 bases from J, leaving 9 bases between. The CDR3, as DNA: TGTGCCAGCAGTGAGAGGCAGGGCTATGGCTACACCTTC. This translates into CASSERQGYGYTF.